This T cell receptor beta chain was profiled in a study of blood T cells in healthy people across ages. With a J-beta primer mix and a sample-barcoded 5' primer, a second PCR ran 7 to 11 cycles. TCRdb ran MiXCR on the 5' RACE reads and lists one entry per CDR3 protein. This table has over 700,000 distinct CDR3 sequences, 25% appearing once. V was pared by 5 bases and J by 2 bases, with 9 bases of the junction left unmatched. CDR3 length equals 17 residues. The V gene's germline CDR1 is MNHEY and CDR2 SMNVEV (reference sequence). In this sample, this clonotype turned up a few times. The sample also formed part of further work on T cells of mothers and their children.

Sequenced sample: blood. This rearrangement joins TRBV27 to TRBJ2-4; 10 nucleotides match TRBD1. This receptor was identified in a boy under 18 in good health. CDR3: CASSNRQGALTKNIQYF. The DNA of the CDR3 is TGTGCCAGCAGTAACAGACAGGGGGCTCTGACCAAAAACATTCAGTACTTC.